Listed below are T cell receptor beta chains from one sample, sequenced in a study of blood T cell repertoires in COVID-19. Clones were read by immunoSEQ multiplex PCR, and TCRdb kept only the in-frame ones, dropping some. This sample has about 99,000 clones; around 84% occur once, and the top ten carry 2%. What was sequenced was peripheral blood. These receptors were obtained from a man aged 70-80 years with active or convalescent COVID-19. The CDR3 runs from the conserved cysteine through the conserved F or W. The D gene is left open where the match is weak. Part of the rows lack a size; the others show once, few, many or a class for expanded clones.

TRBJ1-1	TRBV7-2	14	TRBD1	-	CASSYGTVNTEAFF	TGTGCCAGCAGCTATGGGACAGTGAACACTGAAGCTTTCTTT
TRBJ1-1	TRBV19	16	-	-	CASSIGQGLGRPEAFF	TGTGCCAGTAGTATAGGGCAGGGATTAGGACGCCCTGAAGCTTTCTTT
TRBJ1-1	TRBV28	17	-	few	CATHHRWGGGTNTEAFF	TGTGCCACCCATCACAGATGGGGGGGAGGGACGAACACTGAAGCTTTCTTT
TRBJ1-5	TRBV7-2	15	-	-	CASSQVGERNQPQHF	TGTGCCAGCAGCCAGGTGGGCGAGCGCAATCAGCCCCAGCATTTT
TRBJ1-3	TRBV9	16	-	-	CASSVETTPRGNTIYF	TGTGCCAGCAGCGTAGAAACCACTCCGAGGGGAAACACCATATATTTT
TRBJ1-2	TRBV7-9	15	TRBD1	-	CASSLAGTGDGGYTF	TGTGCCAGCAGCTTAGCCGGGACAGGGGATGGTGGCTACACCTTC
TRBJ2-7	TRBV28	15	-	-	CASSTRTSRSNEQYF	TGTGCCAGCAGTACACGGACAAGCCGTAGCAACGAGCAGTACTTC
TRBJ1-4	TRBV30	13	-	-	CAWSHGGDEKLFF	TGTGCCTGGAGCCACGGGGGGGATGAAAAACTGTTTTTT
TRBJ2-3	TRBV5-1	16	TRBD2	-	CASSSDAGGNTDTQYF	TGCGCCAGCAGCTCCGATGCGGGGGGGAACACAGATACGCAGTATTTT
TRBJ1-2	TRBV6-2/TRBV6-3	14	-	-	CASSYAAVGYGYTF	TGTGCCAGCAGTTACGCGGCTGTCGGCTATGGCTACACCTTC
TRBJ2-3	TRBV7-2	16	TRBD2	-	CASSHHTSGGTYTQYF	TGTGCCAGCAGCCACCATACTAGCGGGGGGACTTATACGCAGTATTTT
TRBJ2-2	TRBV29-1	14	-	-	CSVSSGGNTGELFF	TGCAGCGTTTCATCGGGGGGCAACACCGGGGAGCTGTTTTTT
TRBJ2-7	TRBV3-1/TRBV3-2	16	TRBD2	-	CASSQGRAGGSYEQYF	TGTGCCAGCAGCCAAGGACGAGCGGGGGGATCCTACGAGCAGTACTTC
TRBJ1-3	TRBV15	17	TRBD1	-	CATSKLRLQGPGNTIYF	TGTGCCACCAGCAAGCTTCGGCTACAGGGGCCTGGAAACACCATATATTTT
TRBJ2-3	TRBV18	15	TRBD1	-	CASSPSTGYTDTQYF	TGTGCCAGCTCACCCTCGACAGGGTATACAGATACGCAGTATTTT
TRBJ1-5	TRBV10-3	14	-	-	CAISTTGLNQPQHF	TGTGCCATCAGTACTACAGGGTTGAATCAGCCCCAGCATTTT
TRBJ1-5	TRBV19	19	-	-	CATNSRWGQGGFRDQPQHF	TGTGCCACCAATAGTAGGTGGGGCCAGGGAGGATTTCGGGATCAGCCCCAGCATTTT
TRBJ1-5	TRBV2	14	-	-	CASSEVSGGQPQHF	TGTGCCAGCAGTGAAGTCTCGGGGGGCCAGCCCCAGCATTTT
TRBJ1-2	TRBV29-1	10	TRBD1	-	CSIQGGGYTF	TGCAGCATCCAGGGGGGTGGCTACACCTTC
TRBJ1-1	TRBV18	17	-	few	CASSPPARGTRDTEAFF	TGTGCCAGCTCACCACCGGCCCGGGGAACTCGGGACACTGAAGCTTTCTTT
TRBJ2-5	TRBV5-8	15	TRBD1	-	CASSFRQGSQETQYF	TGTGCCAGCAGCTTCAGACAGGGGAGCCAAGAGACCCAGTACTTC
TRBJ2-5	TRBV7-7	15	-	-	CASSASGSESETQYF	TGTGCTAGCAGCGCCTCCGGGTCTGAATCGGAGACCCAGTACTTC
TRBJ1-2	TRBV28	12	-	-	CASAAGVYGYTF	TGTGCCAGCGCCGCAGGGGTCTATGGCTACACCTTC
TRBJ2-2	TRBV5-4	15	-	-	CASSAGQSHTGELFF	TGTGCCAGCAGCGCTGGACAGTCTCACACCGGGGAGCTGTTTTTT
TRBJ2-7	TRBV3-1/TRBV3-2	15	-	-	CASSYRKPGVYEQYF	TGTGCCAGCAGCTACAGGAAGCCGGGGGTCTACGAGCAGTACTTC
TRBJ2-2	TRBV7-9	14	-	-	CASSLGWGPGELFF	TGTGCCAGCAGCTTAGGCTGGGGCCCCGGGGAGCTGTTTTTT
TRBJ2-2	TRBV5-1	15	TRBD1	-	CASSVTGGDTGELFF	TGCGCCAGCAGCGTGACAGGGGGTGACACCGGGGAGCTGTTTTTT
TRBJ1-4	TRBV18	16	TRBD1	-	CASSPSVQGEDEKLFF	TGTGCCAGCTCACCATCAGTCCAGGGGGAGGATGAAAAACTGTTTTTT
TRBJ2-2	TRBV9	16	TRBD1	-	CASSVVTGVNTGELFF	TGTGCCAGCAGCGTAGTGACAGGGGTGAACACCGGGGAGCTGTTTTTT
TRBJ1-4	TRBV7-2	15	-	-	CASSLQGATNEKLFF	TGTGCCAGCAGCCTACAGGGCGCTACTAATGAAAAACTGTTTTTT
TRBJ2-3	TRBV5-1	15	-	-	CASSLLRGTTAEQYF	TGCGCCAGCAGCTTATTGCGGGGTACCACAGCGGAGCAGTATTTT
TRBJ1-2	TRBV3-1/TRBV3-2	13	-	-	CASSPHGPLGYTF	TGTGCCAGCAGCCCCCATGGGCCCCTGGGCTACACCTTC
TRBJ2-1	TRBV5-1	16	TRBD2	-	CASSLAAGGLYNEQFF	TGCGCCAGCAGCTTGGCCGCGGGGGGGCTCTACAATGAGCAGTTCTTC
TRBJ1-1	TRBV9	13	-	-	CASSVVPSGDAFF	TGTGCCAGCAGCGTAGTCCCGTCGGGTGACGCTTTCTTT
TRBJ1-4	TRBV5-6	16	-	-	CASSPDTGTRGEKLFF	TGTGCCAGCAGCCCAGATACCGGGACCCGGGGGGAAAAACTGTTTTTT
TRBJ2-3	TRBV5-1	15	TRBD2	-	CASSPGGGGTDTQYF	TGCGCCAGCAGCCCCGGGGGGGGTGGCACAGATACGCAGTATTTT
TRBJ2-1	TRBV24-1	17	TRBD2	-	CATSDFSLAGTPSEQFF	TGTGCCACCAGTGATTTTTCTCTAGCGGGGACTCCCAGTGAGCAGTTCTTC
TRBJ2-3	TRBV18	14	TRBD1	few	CASSPTGSTDTQYF	TGTGCCAGCTCACCGACAGGGAGCACAGATACGCAGTATTTT
TRBJ2-1	TRBV2	13	-	few	CASSGGGPREQFF	TGTGCCAGCAGTGGCGGGGGCCCCCGGGAGCAGTTCTTC
TRBJ1-3	TRBV15	18	TRBD1	-	CATSRDLWDRSSGNTIYF	TGTGCCACCAGCAGAGACCTTTGGGACAGGTCATCTGGAAACACCATATATTTT
TRBJ1-1	TRBV18	13	-	-	CASSPLGGDEAFF	TGTGCCAGCTCACCCCTGGGAGGTGATGAAGCTTTCTTT
TRBJ2-1	TRBV5-1	15	TRBD2	once	CASSLLAGAYNEQFF	TGCGCCAGCAGCTTACTAGCGGGAGCTTACAATGAGCAGTTCTTC
TRBJ1-2	TRBV6-5	15	-	few	CASSRSGQLNYGYTF	TGTGCCAGCAGTCGGTCAGGACAGCTTAACTATGGCTACACCTTC
TRBJ1-4	TRBV6-5	12	-	-	CASRRVGEKLFF	TGTGCCAGCAGGAGGGTAGGCGAAAAACTGTTTTTT
TRBJ2-5	TRBV10-3	13	TRBD2	-	CAISEGREETQYF	TGTGCCATCAGTGAAGGGAGGGAAGAGACCCAGTACTTC
TRBJ2-7	TRBV2	13	-	-	CASVAWEDNEQYF	TGTGCCAGCGTGGCGTGGGAGGATAATGAGCAGTACTTC
TRBJ2-2	TRBV6-1	15	-	-	CASSHATFDTGELFF	TGTGCCAGCAGTCACGCTACCTTCGACACCGGGGAGCTGTTTTTT
TRBJ2-2	TRBV2	14	-	-	CASSRRGNTGELFF	TGTGCCAGCAGTAGACGGGGGAACACCGGGGAGCTGTTTTTT
TRBJ2-3	TRBV9	17	-	-	CASSVGQGLRWADTQYF	TGTGCCAGCAGCGTAGGTCAGGGACTCCGTTGGGCAGATACGCAGTATTTT
TRBJ2-3	TRBV4-3	17	-	-	CASSQAVRKELTDTQYF	TGCGCCAGCAGCCAAGCAGTCCGGAAGGAGTTAACAGATACGCAGTATTTT
TRBJ2-5	TRBV7-8	16	TRBD2	-	CASSLASSSGGETQYF	TGTGCCAGCAGCTTAGCCTCCAGTAGCGGGGGAGAGACCCAGTACTTC
TRBJ1-1	TRBV5-1	13	-	few	CASSLTELSEAFF	TGCGCCAGCAGCCTGACAGAACTATCTGAAGCTTTCTTT
TRBJ1-5	TRBV7-9	16	TRBD1	-	CASSDAGQAINQPQHF	TGTGCCAGCAGCGACGCGGGACAGGCGATCAATCAGCCCCAGCATTTT
TRBJ1-6	TRBV18	16	-	-	CASSPRAADLNSPLHF	TGTGCCAGCTCACCACGGGCAGCCGATTTGAATTCACCCCTCCACTTT
TRBJ1-3	TRBV4-3	17	-	-	CASSQEFGVISGNTIYF	TGCGCCAGCAGCCAAGAGTTCGGGGTTATCTCTGGAAACACCATATATTTT
TRBJ1-4	TRBV2	13	-	once	CASSPRQVPLLFF	TGTGCCAGCAGCCCCAGACAGGTCCCCTTGCTGTTTTTT
TRBJ1-5	TRBV5-6	15	-	-	CASSPGGGSNQPQHF	TGTGCCAGCAGCCCGGGGGGAGGGTCCAATCAGCCCCAGCATTTT
TRBJ2-2	TRBV11-2	16	TRBD2	-	CASSLSGGANTGELFF	TGTGCCAGCAGCTTAAGCGGGGGCGCGAACACCGGGGAGCTGTTTTTT